These 18 T cell receptor beta chains came from one sample sequenced in a study of T cell clones after liver transplantation. This table comes from immunoSEQ multiplex PCR, and its TCRdb copy is limited to in-frame clones, with some not included. The repertoire holds 15,000 or so clones, with 85% to 95% as singletons. Sequencing was performed on CD8+ T cells from blood, taken before liver transplant. The receptor set was obtained from a human donor who received a liver transplant.

The V and J genes are TRBV7-8 and TRBJ1-5; 12 nucleotides match TRBD1. Trimming cost V 6 bases and J 5 bases; bases outside gene matches: 8. Germline V gene data show CDR1 as SGHVS and CDR2 as FQNEAQ. The CDR3 extends over 16 amino acids. DNA for the CDR3: TGTGCCAGCAGTACAGAAGGGACAGGGGGCGATCAGCCCCAGCATTTT. Protein product: CASSTEGTGGDQPQHF.

The rearrangement links TRBV7-2 to TRBJ2-3; 11 nucleotides agree with TRBD2. The V gene's germline CDR1 is SGHTA and CDR2 FQGNSA. The CDR3 has 15 amino acids. The V gene end was trimmed by 7 bases and the J gene end by 5 bases; junction bases not matched to a gene: 8. The CDR3 spells CASKGALAGGDTQYF. CDR3 DNA: TGTGCCAGCAAGGGGGCGCTAGCGGGAGGAGATACGCAGTATTTT.

The chain combines TRBV5-6 with TRBJ2-7; the D gene is possibly TRBD2 (5 bases). V was shortened by 0 bases and J by 3 bases, with 10 bases between the two germline ends. The CDR3 extends over 14 amino acids. Per germline, CDR1 SGHDT and CDR2 YYEEEE. The DNA of the CDR3 is TGTGCCAGCAGCTTGGCTCCCGGGGTCTACGAGCAGTACTTC. Translation: CASSLAPGVYEQYF.

The chain is built from TRBV29-1 and TRBJ2-7; possibly TRBD1 for D (5 bases). The V end lost 3 bases, the J end lost 6 bases, and 15 bases lay between the germline ends. Germline CDR1 and CDR2: SQVTM and ANQGSEA. The CDR3 has 13 residues. CDR3 sequence (DNA): TGCAGCGTTGAGGGGCAGGGTGTTAGCGAGCAGTACTTC. Translating gives CSVEGQGVSEQYF.

The CDR3 loop is CASSSGGVGQYF. CDR3 bases: TGTGCCAGTAGTTCAGGGGGTGTCGGACAGTACTTC. The chain links TRBV19 to TRBJ2-7; 7 positions agree with TRBD1. The trim removed 5 bases at V and 10 bases at J, leaving 8 bases unmatched. The CDR3 sequence is 12 residues long. CDR1 and CDR2 (germline): LNHDA, SQIVND (reference sequence).

V gene TRBV27 combines with J gene TRBJ1-2; D not resolved. This CDR3 comprises 13 residues. V lost 4 bases, J lost 2 bases, and 8 bases lay in between. Germline loops: CDR1 MNHEY, CDR2 SMNVEV (reference sequence). CDR3 residues: CASSSSLNYGYTF. The CDR3 DNA sequence: TGTGCCAGCAGTTCGTCTTTAAACTATGGCTACACCTTC.

In this sample, this clone turned up once. This rearrangement joins TRBV6-5 to TRBJ2-7, with 7 bases identical to TRBD2. The CDR3 spans 13 residues. CDR1 is MNHEY, CDR2 SVGAGI, per germline. V lost 8 bases and J lost 3; bases outside the gene matches: 7. CDR3 region: CASGLTSSYEQYF. In nucleotides, the CDR3 is TGTGCCAGCGGACTGACTAGCAGCTACGAGCAGTACTTC.

V is TRBV7-9 and J is TRBJ2-1; 8 nucleotides line up with TRBD2. Germline V gene data show CDR1 as SEHNR and CDR2 as FQNEAQ (reference sequence). Trimming removed 7 bases from V and 8 bases from J; junction bases left unmatched: 7. The CDR3 covers 13 residues. Written as DNA, the CDR3 is TGTGCCAGCATTAAGAGCGGGAGCGATGAGCAGTTCTTC. The encoded protein is CASIKSGSDEQFF.

In its sample, this clone was seen a few times. The J gene is TRBJ1-2, the V gene TRBV6-5; D perhaps matches TRBD1 (5 bases). Germline V gene sequence: CDR1 MNHEY, CDR2 SVGAGI. The CDR3 has 12 amino acids. The V end was cut by 4 bases, the J end by 8 bases, with 11 bases between. The CDR3 DNA follows: TGTGCCAGCAGTTCGGGCGCAGGGGGCTACACCTTC. Protein product: CASSSGAGGYTF.

Of note for this clone: One end of the junction varies from germline; a read error may be responsible. The chain couples TRBV7-9 to TRBJ1-1; D is ambiguous. The CDR3 sequence is 14 residues long. Germline-derived CDR1 and CDR2 are SEHNR and FQNEAQ (reference sequence). This CDR3 reads CASSLVRVKTEAFF. The CDR3 region has the DNA TGTGCCAGCAGCTTAGTACGGGTGAAGACTGAAGCTTTCTTT.

The chain combines TRBV19 with TRBJ1-1; D call uncertain. Germline values: CDR1 LNHDA, CDR2 SQIVND (reference sequence). The CDR3 has 15 amino acids. V lost 3 bases and J 0 bases, leaving 11 bases between the germline ends. CDR3 DNA sequence: TGTGCCAGTAGTATGGGAGTACTCATGAACACTGAAGCTTTCTTT. This gives the protein CASSMGVLMNTEAFF.

A single count supports this clone. CDR3 loop: CASRLQGAREQYF. The DNA for the CDR3 is TGTGCCAGCAGGTTACAGGGGGCAAGGGAGCAGTACTTC. This chain uses TRBV2 with TRBJ2-7; TRBD1 aligns across 9 bases. With 6 bases clipped from V and 7 bases from J, the junction kept 7 bases outside the gene matches. Germline V CDR1 and CDR2: SNHLY, FYNNEI. The CDR3 covers 13 residues.

This chain connects TRBV27 to TRBJ1-3, with no clear D. Trimming took 3 bases from V and 3 from J, leaving 6 bases between them. The germline CDR1 and CDR2 sequences are MNHEY and SMNVEV (reference sequence). This CDR3 is built from 13 residues. The chain's CDR3 is CASSFGLGNTIYF. In DNA, the CDR3 is TGTGCCAGCAGTTTTGGGCTTGGAAACACCATATATTTT.

This clone came up once. The J gene is TRBJ1-4, the V gene TRBV9; TRBD1 matches 10 bases. CDR1 is SGDLS and CDR2 is YYNGEE in the germline V gene. The CDR3 contains 15 residues. The trim removed 4 bases at V and 8 bases at J, leaving 8 bases unmatched. The CDR3: CASSTRTGGDEKLFF. The DNA of the CDR3 is TGTGCCAGCAGCACGAGGACAGGGGGGGACGAAAAACTGTTTTTT.

The chain links TRBV11-2 to TRBJ2-7; TRBD1 might be the D (5 bases). CDR3 size: 15 residues. V was clipped by 0 bases and J by 1 base, with 10 bases between them. CDR1 and CDR2 (germline): SGHAT, FQNNGV. CDR3 residues: CASSLDWGTSYEQYF. For the CDR3, the DNA is TGTGCCAGCAGCTTAGATTGGGGCACTTCCTACGAGCAGTACTTC.

The chain links TRBV30 to TRBJ2-3, with D perhaps TRBD2 (6 bases). Trimming stripped 3 bases from V and 1 base from J, with 14 bases between. This CDR3 spans 15 amino acids. The germline V gene has CDR1 GTSNPN and CDR2 SVGIG (reference sequence). The CDR3 DNA follows: TGTGCCTGGAGAGGGCGGACTACTGGCACAGATACGCAGTATTTT. It yields the protein CAWRGRTTGTDTQYF.

V gene TRBV28 combines with J gene TRBJ2-1; tentative D call: TRBD2 (5 bases). The germline gives CDR1 MDHEN, CDR2 SYDVKM. This CDR3 contains 13 residues. V shed 5 bases and J shed 4 bases, with 9 bases lying between them. The CDR3 protein is CASSPPGYNEQFF. CDR3 in DNA: TGTGCCAGCAGTCCCCCGGGGTACAATGAGCAGTTCTTC.

V gene TRBV27 combines with J gene TRBJ2-7, with 12 bases matching TRBD2. There are 17 residues in the CDR3. Germline V gives CDR1 MNHEY, CDR2 SMNVEV (reference sequence). The J segment lost 6 bases and the V segment lost 0 bases, leaving 9 bases of the junction unmatched. CDR3 sequence reads: CASSLSIASGRAGEQYF. CDR3 DNA sequence: TGTGCCAGCAGTTTATCGATCGCTAGCGGGAGGGCCGGCGAGCAGTACTTC.